This T cell receptor beta chain was profiled in a study of shared clonotypes between healthy human individuals (dated by TCRdb to the early 2020s). Broadly, across the study: The cohort included a few men and two women between 18 and 49 years of age. To increase sequencing depth and limit assay-specific biases, TCR repertoire library preparation and sequencing were carried out by different laboratories using diverse techniques. For each donor, three plates each were used for CD4 naive and CD4 memory, two plates were used for CD8 naive, and one plate was used for CD8 memory. Between about 0.8 and 9 billion PBMCs per donor were obtained by leukapheresis. The study deeply sequenced blood TCR repertoires of 5 or 6 healthy adults to estimate repertoire size and the extent of clonotype sharing between individuals.

Overall results and qualifications from the work: Estimated clonotype richness was generally larger for naive than for memory subsets. Across a few donors, about 5% of naive CD4, roughly 3.3% of naive CD8, about 2.3% of memory CD4, and under 0.45% of memory CD8 clonotypes were shared. Rarefaction of sorted-subset datasets indicated incomplete sequencing despite the large sequencing depth. Because the study included only a small number of donors, the genetic and exposure-history diversity represented was limited. Based on pairwise subsampling, the degree of clonotype sharing among donors was expected to be affected by sequencing depth. Higher generation probabilities were observed for clonotypes shared by all four sorted-subset donors than for non-shared clonotypes. Sampling was restricted to blood, and TCR repertoires in tissue are likely to differ from TCR repertoires in blood.

Using the deep immunoSEQ assay, TCR CDR3 regions were amplified from genomic DNA by multiplex PCR. For each cell subset, the extracted genomic DNA was distributed evenly across all wells of several immunoSEQ 96-well plates, and each plate served as one replicate. For sorted subsets, each replicate PCR was loaded with approximately 190 ng genomic DNA, equivalent to 32,000 or so T cell genomes. Purified libraries were measured with a Qubit 3.0 fluorometer, size-checked on a Bioanalyzer 2100, and measured again with the KAPA Library Quantification kit. Every immunoSEQ 96-well plate was sequenced on a dedicated single-read 150-cycle Illumina NextSeq 550 flow cell. In the original analysis: Because the immunoSEQ output held only junctional sequences and lacked quality scores, the filtering could not match the filtering applied to full-length reads. Sequences were annotated with PyIR, a Python wrapper for IgBLAST v1.9, and V/J genes and CDR3 were assigned using IMGT germline references. Any read was removed if the V/J assignment was weak (E-value above 1e-6), the CDR3 was missing, or the read contained stop codons, out-of-frame junctions, or ambiguous translated residues. V3J clonotypes were defined as sequences sharing the same inferred V gene, J gene, and CDR3 amino acid sequence. To compute the percentage overlap between repertoires, the number of shared unique clonotypes was divided by the size of the smaller repertoire. Richness of each repertoire was evaluated using RTK rarefaction, the Chao1 estimator, and Recon v2.1 estimates of unobserved clonotypes. OLGA was used to compute generation probabilities for all TCRbeta clonotypes that the gDNA method yielded from a handful of donors. Imported from immuneACCESS, the table was reduced by TCRdb to in-frame sequences with V and J called. These copies leave out some clones; in studies compared against another copy, an unresolved V gene accounts for under half, and the cause of the remainder is not known. The D gene and trimming were derived from the DNA, and the V and J assignments and clone size from that table. Within this sample are under 2,500,000 clones, with approximately 96% of them counted one time only. The biggest ten clones account for approximately 0.13% of the sample.

Comments on this clone: Its recognized antigen is unknown. Base qualities were left out, and no much larger clone turns up one base away.

Healthy HIV-negative adults with no recently reported acute infections or vaccinations were included as donors. Every donor was a Caucasian adult living in Nashville, Tennessee, USA. CD4+ T cells were enriched by magnetic negative selection; naive cells were then positively selected on CD45RA, and the negative fraction formed the memory subset. Blood was collected by leukapheresis, and PBMCs were isolated by Ficoll-Histopaque density gradient centrifugation and then cryopreserved in liquid nitrogen vapor phase. Purity and quantity of every magnetically sorted T cell population were checked by analytical flow cytometry. Each sorted fraction had its genomic DNA isolated and then quantified by UV absorbance on a Nanodrop 2000c. The CDR3 measures 19 amino acids from cysteine to phenylalanine. The read is trimmed to its CDR3 DNA, 57 bases read in frame from base 1. The V end loses 6 bases and the J end loses 4 bases, and a stretch of 30 bases separates them. CDR1 and CDR2 are drawn from the germline V gene (reference sequence): WNHNN, SYGVQD.

The sequenced sample consisted of naive CD4+ T cells sorted from blood. The cell subset or site label on this specimen signifies: CD45RA+ positively selected. The rearrangement joined TRBV10-1 to TRBJ1-1, with no confident D gene call. The source is a man between 18 and 29 years old in good health. The bases read TGCGCCAGCAGGATTTCGTGGAGGGAACCAGTAGGGAAAAGCACTGAAGCTTTCTTT. Its coded protein is CASRISWREPVGKSTEAFF.